This T cell receptor beta chain was identified in a study of OX40 agonist ivuxolimab in advanced cancers. Whole-study context: Therapy given before enrollment (anti-PD-1, anti-PD-L1 or anti-CTLA-4) was allowed, and under 45% had some. Overall study findings and caveats: Clones of CD4+ and CD8+ blood T cells grew by week 6 at doses of 0.1 to 3.0 mg/kg. There were, on average, more expanded clones in CD8+ T cells than in CD4+.

The V gene lost 5 bases and the J gene lost 2 bases, with 9 bases spanning the gap. The CDR3 has 13 amino acids. CDR1 and CDR2 (germline): SEHNR, FQNEAQ (reference sequence). To note about this clone: As yet, its antigen is unknown.

TCRdb keeps only in-frame clones here, not all; method: immunoSEQ multiplex PCR. In the table there are over 40,000 clones, about 86% of which are singletons. This receptor was identified in an adult with an advanced solid tumor such as melanoma, head and neck, liver or kidney cancer. This specimen was CD4+ or CD8+ T cells sorted from blood, taken in a trial of the OX40 agonist ivuxolimab. The V call is TRBV7-9, the J call TRBJ1-1; D gene unclear. DNA for the CDR3: TGTGCCAGCAGCCCTAGACGAAACACTGAAGCTTTCTTT. The encoded protein is CASSPRRNTEAFF.